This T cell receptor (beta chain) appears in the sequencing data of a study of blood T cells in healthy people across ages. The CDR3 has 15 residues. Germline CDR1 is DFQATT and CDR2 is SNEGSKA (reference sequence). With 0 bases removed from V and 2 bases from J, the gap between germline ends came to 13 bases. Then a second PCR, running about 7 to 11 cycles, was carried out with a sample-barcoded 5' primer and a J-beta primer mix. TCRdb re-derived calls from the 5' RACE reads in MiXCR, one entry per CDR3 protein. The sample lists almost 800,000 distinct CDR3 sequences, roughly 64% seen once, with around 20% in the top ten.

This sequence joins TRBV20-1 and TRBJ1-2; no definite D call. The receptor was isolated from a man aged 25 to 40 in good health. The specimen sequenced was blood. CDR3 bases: TGCAGTGCTAGAGATAGTAGACGGGTCAACTATGGCTACACCTTC. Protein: CSARDSRRVNYGYTF.